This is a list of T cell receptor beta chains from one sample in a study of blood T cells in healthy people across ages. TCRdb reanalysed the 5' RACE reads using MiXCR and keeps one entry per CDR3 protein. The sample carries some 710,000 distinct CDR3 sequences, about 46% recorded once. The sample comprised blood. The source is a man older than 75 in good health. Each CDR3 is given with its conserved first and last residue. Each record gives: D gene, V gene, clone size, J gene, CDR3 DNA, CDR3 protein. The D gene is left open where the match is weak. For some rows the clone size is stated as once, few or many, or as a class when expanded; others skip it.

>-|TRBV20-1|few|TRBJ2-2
TGCAGTGCTCTACCCAGGGTAGGGGAGCTGTTTTTT
CSALPRVGELFF
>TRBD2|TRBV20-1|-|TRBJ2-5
TGCAGTGCCTACGCCGGGACTAGCGGGATCGTCTACAGTGAGCAGTACTTC
CSAYAGTSGIVYSEQYF
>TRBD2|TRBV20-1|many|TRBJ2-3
TGCAGTGTTAAACTAGCGGGAGGCACAGATACGCAGTATTTT
CSVKLAGGTDTQYF
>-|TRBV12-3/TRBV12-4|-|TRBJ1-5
TGTGCCGGCACCCTGAGGGGGAATCAGCCCCAGCATTTT
CAGTLRGNQPQHF
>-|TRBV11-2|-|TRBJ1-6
TGTGCCAGCAGCCACCCCAAGGGATACTATAATTCACCCCTCCACTTT
CASSHPKGYYNSPLHF
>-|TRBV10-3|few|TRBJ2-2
TGTGCCATCAGTGACCCGGTACTAGCCGGGGAGCTGTTTTTT
CAISDPVLAGELFF
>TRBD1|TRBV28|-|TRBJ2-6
TGTGCCAGCGAAAGTCCTCAGGGGCAGGGGGCTGGGGCCAACGTCCTGACTTTC
CASESPQGQGAGANVLTF
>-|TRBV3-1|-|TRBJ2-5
TGTGCCAGCAGCCAAGACCCGGGGTTGGCAGAGACCCAGTACTTC
CASSQDPGLAETQYF
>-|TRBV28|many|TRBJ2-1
TGTGCCAGCAGTTTAGGCGCAGGGGGGTACAATGAGCAGTTCTTC
CASSLGAGGYNEQFF
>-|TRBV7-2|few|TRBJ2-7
TGTGCCAGCAGCTTAGCTATGGCGGTTACCTACGAGCAGTACTTC
CASSLAMAVTYEQYF
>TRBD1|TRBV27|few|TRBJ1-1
TGTGCCAGCAGTTTATCCAGAGGGGGCGCGGGGTACACTGAAGCTTTCTTT
CASSLSRGGAGYTEAFF
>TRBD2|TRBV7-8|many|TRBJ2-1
TGTGCCAGCAGCTCCGGGACTAGCGGAGGCGAGCAGTTCTTC
CASSSGTSGGEQFF
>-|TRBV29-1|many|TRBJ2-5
TGCAGTGTGGGATTGGAGACCCAGTACTTC
CSVGLETQYF
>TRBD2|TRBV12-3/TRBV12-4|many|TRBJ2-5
TGTGCCAGCAGTCCTCCGGGACTAGTAAGACAAGAGACCCAGTACTTC
CASSPPGLVRQETQYF
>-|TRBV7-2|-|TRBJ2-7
TGTGCCAGCAGCGTAGACGCAGTTAATTACGAGCAGTACTTC
CASSVDAVNYEQYF
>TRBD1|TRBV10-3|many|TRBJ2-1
TGTGCCATCAGCGATAACAGGGGAAGCTCCTACAATGAGCAGTTCTTC
CAISDNRGSSYNEQFF
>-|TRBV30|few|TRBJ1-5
TGTGCCTGGAGTGTACTTGGGAGCAATCAGCCCCAGCATTTT
CAWSVLGSNQPQHF
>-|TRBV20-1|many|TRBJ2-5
TGCAGTGCAAACAGCCCCGAGGGGGTCCAAGAGACCCAGTACTTC
CSANSPEGVQETQYF
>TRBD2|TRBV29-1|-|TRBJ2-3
TGCAGCGCTGCCGACCGGAGCGGGGCAAGCACAGATACGCAGTATTTT
CSAADRSGASTDTQYF
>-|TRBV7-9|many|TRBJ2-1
TGTGCCAGCAGCAGCTCCTCGGGGTGGAATGAGCAGTTCTTC
CASSSSSGWNEQFF
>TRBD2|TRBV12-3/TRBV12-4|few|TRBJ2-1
TGTGCCAGCAGTTTGAGTGCCGGGACTAGCGGGAGGGCCGAGCAGTTCTTC
CASSLSAGTSGRAEQFF
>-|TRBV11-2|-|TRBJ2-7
TGTGCCAGCAGCTCCCCGGCGGGATCTTACGAGCAGTACTTC
CASSSPAGSYEQYF
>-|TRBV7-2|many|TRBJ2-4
TGTGCCAGCAGCTTAGTACAGGGAGCCACAAACATTCAGTACTTC
CASSLVQGATNIQYF
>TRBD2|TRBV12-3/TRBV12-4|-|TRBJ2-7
TGTGCCAGCAGTTCCCGGACTAGCGGGAACTACGAGCAGTACTTC
CASSSRTSGNYEQYF
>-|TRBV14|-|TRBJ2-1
TGTGCCAGCAGCCAAGTCCCAGCGGAGGTGGGTGAGCAGTTCTTC
CASSQVPAEVGEQFF
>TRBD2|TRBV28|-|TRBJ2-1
TGTGCCAGCAGCCGGAGACTAGCGGGGGGATCCTACAATGAGCAGTTCTTC
CASSRRLAGGSYNEQFF
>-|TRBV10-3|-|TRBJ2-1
TGTGCCAGCGCGGCCGGGGGCAACGTCAATGAGCAGTTCTTC
CASAAGGNVNEQFF